This T cell receptor (beta chain) was obtained from a study of vaccination effects on CD4 cells after COVID-19. Study details: A couple of convalescent donors provided samples 16 days and one week before vaccination.

A remark on this clone: As yet, its antigen is unknown.

Sequenced by immunoSEQ multiplex PCR; TCRdb stores in-frame clones only, minus some. The sample contains 50,000 to 75,000 clones, 55% to 75% of which appear only once. Following an approximately eleven-day culture, CD4+ T cells were purified. Half the medium was replaced with IL-2 medium on days 3 and 7. Study-wide results and limits: At late timepoints after vaccination, vaccine- and infection-induced clones shrank markedly.

CDR3 length: 13 amino acids. Trimming removed 7 bases from V and 5 bases from J, with 11 bases in between. The germline V gene has CDR1 SNHLY and CDR2 FYNNEI. The sequenced sample was CD4+ T cells from PBMCs cultured without peptide, obtained before COVID-19 vaccination. The chain employs TRBV2 and TRBJ2-2; D gene uncertain. This sequence originates from a human donor who had a prior SARS-CoV-2 infection. Here the CDR3 DNA reads TGTGCCAGCATCGAACGGAAAACCGGGGAGCTGTTTTTT. This codes for CASIERKTGELFF.